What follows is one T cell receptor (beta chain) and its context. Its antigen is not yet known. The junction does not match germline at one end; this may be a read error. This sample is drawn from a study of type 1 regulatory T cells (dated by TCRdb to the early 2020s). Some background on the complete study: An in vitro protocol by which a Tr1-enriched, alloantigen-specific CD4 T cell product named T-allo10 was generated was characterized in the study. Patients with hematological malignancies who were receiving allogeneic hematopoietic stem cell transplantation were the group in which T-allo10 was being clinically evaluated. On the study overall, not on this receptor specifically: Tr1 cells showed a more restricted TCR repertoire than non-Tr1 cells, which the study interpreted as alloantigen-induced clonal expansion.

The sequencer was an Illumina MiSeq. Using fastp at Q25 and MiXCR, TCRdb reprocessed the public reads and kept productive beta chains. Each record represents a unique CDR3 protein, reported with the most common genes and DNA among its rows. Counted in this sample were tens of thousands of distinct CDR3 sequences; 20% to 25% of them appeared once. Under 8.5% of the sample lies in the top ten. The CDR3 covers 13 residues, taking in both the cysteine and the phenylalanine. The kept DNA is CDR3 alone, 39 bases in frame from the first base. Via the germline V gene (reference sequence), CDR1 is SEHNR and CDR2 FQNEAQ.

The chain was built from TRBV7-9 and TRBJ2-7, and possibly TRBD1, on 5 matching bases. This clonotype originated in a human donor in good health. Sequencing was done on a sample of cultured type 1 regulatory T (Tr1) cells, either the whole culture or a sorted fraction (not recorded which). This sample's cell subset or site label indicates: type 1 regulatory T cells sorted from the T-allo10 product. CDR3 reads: CTSSLEAGNEQYF. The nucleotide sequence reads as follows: TGTACCAGCAGCTTAGAGGCAGGGAACGAGCAGTACTTC.